The 14 T cell receptor beta chains listed next were all sequenced from one sample in a study of T cell responses to AZD1222 COVID-19 vaccine. Method: immunoSEQ multiplex PCR; TCRdb's copy keeps in-frame clones and lacks some. The sample consists of 90,000 or so clones, more than 70% of them appearing once. Sequenced here: peripheral blood, sampled 28 days after the second AZD1222 dose. The receptors derive from an adult who received the AZD1222 COVID-19 vaccine.

This chain links TRBV7-8 with TRBJ2-7, with a possible D match to TRBD2 (6 bases). The germline V gene encodes CDR1 SGHVS and CDR2 FQNEAQ. V lost 1 base and J lost 5, with 15 bases in between. CDR3 length: 15 residues. CDR3 sequence: CASSLESGGRNEQYF. The DNA of the CDR3 is TGTGCCAGCAGCTTAGAATCCGGGGGTCGGAACGAGCAGTACTTC.

V is TRBV2 and J is TRBJ2-7, with a tentative D call TRBD2 (5 bases). This CDR3 region has 16 residues. V dropped 5 bases and J dropped 2 bases, with 19 bases sitting between them. Germline-derived CDR1 and CDR2 are SNHLY and FYNNEI. Here the CDR3 DNA reads TGTGCCAGCAGTCCTACTCACGGGGTCGATACCTACGAGCAGTACGTC. It translates to CASSPTHGVDTYEQYV.

A remark on this clone: A read error may produce the germline difference seen at one junction end. V gene TRBV28 combines with J gene TRBJ1-2, with 9 bases matching TRBD1. CDR1 is MDHEN, CDR2 SYDVKM, per germline. This CDR3 has 13 amino acids. CDR3: CASSPGTGILGGF. CDR3 nucleotides: TGTGCCAGCAGTCCCGGGACAGGGATACTCGGGGGTTTC.

The genes are TRBV15 and TRBJ2-5; 7 bases map to TRBD1. CDR1 LNHNV and CDR2 YYDKDF come from the germline V gene (reference sequence). V trimming: 4 bases; J trimming: 2 bases; junction bases outside the gene matches: 7. This CDR3 is 15 amino acids long. The CDR3 DNA sequence: TGTGCCACCAGCAAAACAGGACAGGTACAAGAGACCCAGTACTTC. Protein product: CATSKTGQVQETQYF.

The CDR3 sequence is CASSFGRGGLTGELFF. Written as DNA, the CDR3 is TGTGCCAGCAGCTTCGGACGGGGGGGCCTCACCGGGGAGCTGTTTTTT. The chain joins TRBV11-3 to TRBJ2-2, with TRBD2 identical over 8 bases. V lost 3 bases to trimming and J lost 4 bases; unmatched junction nucleotides: 7. CDR3 size: 16 residues. Per the germline V gene, CDR1 is SGHNT and CDR2 is YENEEA.

J is TRBJ2-3 and V is TRBV9, with TRBD1 matching 8 bases. The CDR3 runs 17 residues. CDR1 and CDR2 (germline): SGDLS, YYNGEE. Trimming took 3 bases from V and 1 from J; bases not matched to a gene: 10. The CDR3 loop reads CASSGPRQGKGTDTQYF. CDR3 bases: TGTGCCAGCAGCGGCCCCCGACAGGGGAAAGGCACAGATACGCAGTATTTT. Together with reference TRBV9 and TRBJ2-3, the CDR3 gives the full variable domain: DSGVTQTPKHLITATGQRVTLRCSPRSGDLSVYWYQQSLDQGLQFLIQYYNGEERAKGNILERFSAQQFPDLHSELNLSSLELGDSALYFCASSGPRQGKGTDTQYFGPGTRLTVL.

V and J are TRBV7-9 and TRBJ1-4, with TRBD1 as a possible D gene (5 bases). CDR1 and CDR2 from the germline V gene are SEHNR and FQNEAQ (reference sequence). This CDR3 spans 19 amino acids. V shed 1 base and J shed 3 bases, with 21 bases lying between them. The chain's CDR3 is CASSLGGRGPTDSNEKLFF. The CDR3 nucleotides read TGTGCCAGCAGCTTAGGGGGTAGGGGACCGACAGATTCTAATGAAAAACTGTTTTTT.

This clone was seen once. The chain uses TRBV6-1 and TRBJ1-2; TRBD1 matches at 8 bases. The CDR3 runs to 16 residues. Germline CDR1 is MNHNS and CDR2 is SASEGT. V was clipped by 0 bases and J by 5 bases; unmatched bases: 8. CDR3 nucleotide sequence: TGTGCCAGCAGTGAAGCGGGGGACAGGAGAGGATATGGCTACACCTTC. Amino acids: CASSEAGDRRGYGYTF.

The chain carries TRBV4-1 and TRBJ1-1; D gene unclear. CDR1 MGHRA and CDR2 YSYEKL come from the germline V gene. V lost 4 bases to trimming and J lost 1 base, with 10 bases between them. The CDR3 runs 14 residues. The CDR3 is CASSPILENTEAFF. The CDR3 nucleotides are TGCGCCAGCAGCCCAATTTTGGAGAACACTGAAGCTTTCTTT.

The J gene is TRBJ2-3, the V gene TRBV4-2; 9 bases fit TRBD1. CDR3 length: 16 amino acids. V lost 4 bases and J lost 2; bases outside the gene matches: 7. Germline V CDR1 and CDR2: LGHNA, YNFKEQ. The CDR3 DNA follows: TGTGCCAGCAGCCCCTCCGGGACAGGGAACACAGATACGCAGTATTTT. It is translated as CASSPSGTGNTDTQYF.

The V call is TRBV19, the J call TRBJ2-1; 11 nucleotides align to TRBD1. V gave up 6 bases and J gave up 9 bases; unmatched junction bases: 13. From germline, CDR1 is LNHDA and CDR2 SQIVND (reference sequence). The CDR3 covers 16 residues. The CDR3 sequence is CASRRPGQGAYGEQFF. DNA of the CDR3: TGTGCCAGTAGGCGGCCCGGACAGGGGGCTTATGGTGAGCAGTTCTTC.

The genes are TRBV7-8 and TRBJ1-5, with 9 bases lining up with TRBD1. This CDR3 is built from 15 residues. The junction had 4 bases not matched to a gene; V was cut back by 5 bases and J by 2 bases. The germline gives CDR1 SGHVS, CDR2 FQNEAQ. The CDR3 nucleotides are TGTGCCAGCAGCCCCGACAGGGGGGGCAATCAGCCCCAGCATTTT. Its translation is CASSPDRGGNQPQHF.

This chain connects TRBV28 to TRBJ2-2; D is unresolved. This CDR3 region has 13 residues. CDR1 MDHEN and CDR2 SYDVKM come from the germline V gene. Trimming cost V 2 bases and J 5 bases, with 6 bases left between them. The CDR3 DNA reads TGTGCCAGCAGTTTAGGTGGGACCGGGGAGCTGTTTTTT. Encoded protein: CASSLGGTGELFF.

J is TRBJ1-3 and V is TRBV27; 7 bases agree with TRBD1. The ends lost 4 bases at V and 1 base at J; junction bases unmatched: 10. The length of the CDR3 is 17 residues. The germline V gene encodes CDR1 MNHEY and CDR2 SMNVEV (reference sequence). The chain's CDR3 is CASSSGPGGYSGNTIYF. The DNA for the CDR3 is TGTGCCAGCAGTTCAGGGCCAGGGGGGTATTCTGGAAACACCATATATTTT.